The text below deals with one T cell receptor beta chain. A few counts support this clone. Its cognate antigen has yet to be identified. No base quality values were provided; no much bigger clone lies one nucleotide off. The junction carries 12 bases between V and J, which are trimmed by 4 bases and 4 bases respectively. CDR1 and CDR2, looked up from the germline V gene, are SGHDT and YYEEEE. CDR3 length: 14 amino acids, cysteine to phenylalanine. CDR3 DNA is the only sequence kept; it has 42 bases, read in frame from the first base. Each donor gave one peripheral blood draw, averaging approximately 110 mL, which was collected into heparinised tubes. Naive, central memory, regulatory and stem cell-like memory CD4+ T cells were sorted on a BD FACSAria II using a panel including CD45RO, CCR7, CD25, CD127, CD95 and CD27. A purity above 95% was achieved for all sorted populations. PBMCs were isolated immediately by Lymphoprep density gradient centrifugation and stained directly without culture. To minimize batch effects, samples were stained and sorted in pairs, one healthy donor with one patient per experiment.

The data stem from a study of beta chain features in type 1 diabetes (dated by TCRdb to 2016 to 2019). About the investigation overall: Mean age, gender distribution, total cell number and subset yield did not differ between patients and healthy donors. In the study, TCRB repertoires of sorted circulating CD4+ T cell subsets from recently diagnosed type 1 diabetes patients were compared with those of matched healthy donors. Regulatory and stem cell-like memory subsets were isolated from only 8 patients and roughly eight healthy donors, whereas naive and central memory subsets came from all 30 or so donors. A total of 107,917,701 sorted cells were examined across all samples, and a strong correlation was observed between cell number per subset and RNA yield. Points the paper makes about the study in general: Because cDNA was sequenced instead of genomic DNA, highly expressing activated cells could be over-represented, though the groups showed no difference in activation or CD3 levels. HLA sub-analyses involved small numbers of individuals, so any influence of HLA type on TCRB rearrangement remained unresolved. PCR might favor shorter templates, but patient and control samples were amplified and corrected together, so any skew would affect both groups equally. Naive, central memory and regulatory TCRB repertoires appeared to be more alike among patients than among healthy donors. Type 1 diabetes patients showed a moderate but significant shortening of TCRB CDR3 length in all four CD4+ subsets. At VDJ recombination sites, patients with type 1 diabetes made fewer insertions and deleted more nucleotides, a pattern implying thymic rearrangement abnormalities.

The entire amount of isolated RNA was reverse transcribed using the High Capacity cDNA Reverse Transcription Kit, so the sequenced TCRB transcripts were expressed ones. Deep immunoSEQ sequencing was applied to naive, central memory and regulatory T cell samples, giving an average of about 3.6 million total reads per sample. Sorted cells were lysed in RLT buffer and RNA was extracted with DNase-treated RNeasy Micro or Mini kits, depending on cell number. Each cell subset was processed separately to prevent cross-contamination, with patient and healthy donor samples processed together. The immunoSEQ multiplex PCR was used to amplify TCRB sequences from cDNA, yielding 87-bp fragments that span the CDR3 region. Sequencing of the amplicons was done on the Illumina HiSeq platform. The paper's data handling went like this. Synthetic template baselines were used to correct PCR bias computationally, reads within Hamming distance 2 were collapsed together, and singletons that could not be merged were discarded. Reads were aligned against IMGT so that V, D and J genes, CDR3 length and insertions or deletions at six rearrangement sites could be assigned. Within each subset, clonotype counts were normalized to sorted cell number, and only after that were true diversity and Gini coefficients computed with the tcR R package. The overlap coefficient, calculated on TCRB nucleotide sequences, was used to measure repertoire sharing. Out-of-frame TCRB sequences from naive cells were analyzed as a proxy for the pre-selection repertoire. In TCRdb, the immuneACCESS table is reduced to in-frame sequences with V and J assigned. These tables do not hold every clone; where another copy was compared, an unresolved V gene accounts for under half, and the others remain unexplained. V and J calls and clone size are given by that table; D and trimming were obtained from the DNA. The sample records about 260,000 clones, about a fifth of which are singletons. The ten top clones hold 0.028% of the sample.

The receptor chain draws on TRBV5-6 and TRBJ1-5; the best D guess is TRBD1, with 5 bases matching. The sample was naive CD4+ T cells from blood. The cell subset or site label on this specimen signifies: true naive CD4+ T cells. This TCR came from a woman between 40 and 50 years old with type 1 diabetes. Here the CDR3 is given as CASSLGGLNQPQHF. The bases are TGTGCCAGCAGCCTGGGGGGACTGAATCAGCCCCAGCATTTT.